This TCR beta chain was obtained from a study of cytomegalovirus exposure and HLA in healthy donors. Study summary: Among around 170 million T cells, an earlier analysis found 90 million to 130 million unique TCR beta sequences. The study's findings and limits: An assumption of roughly uniform sequencing depth across donors underlay the presence/absence analyses.

PCR involved 60 Vbeta and 13 Jbeta primers. Method: immunoSEQ multiplex PCR; TCRdb's copy keeps in-frame clones and lacks some. The sample contains some 130,000 clones, over 70% of which appear only once. Comment on this clone: Its target is unknown.

CDR3 length: 11 residues. V was trimmed by 8 bases and J by 3 bases, leaving 7 bases between them. Germline V gene data show CDR1 as SEHNR and CDR2 as FQNEAQ (reference sequence). The sample was PBMCs. The V call is TRBV7-9, the J call TRBJ2-5; a possible D gene is TRBD2 (6 bases). This clonotype originated in a man aged 30-40 years in good health and CMV-seronegative. CDR3 amino acids: CASWGEETQYF. CDR3 sequence (DNA): TGTGCCAGCTGGGGGGAAGAGACCCAGTACTTC.